The sequence of this TCR beta chain was determined in a study of T cell responses to AZD1222 COVID-19 vaccine. Study findings and constraints: Just six AZD1222 recipients tested seropositive at baseline. Across the whole spike, CD4 TCRs peaked at regions 160-218 and 743-854. Of spike-specific TCRs, nearly half reportedly target regions left unmutated in variants.

Between the trimmed V and J ends, which lost 2 bases and 0 bases, there was a span of 11 bases. Germline values: CDR1 SGHNT, CDR2 YYREEE (reference sequence). The CDR3 runs 16 residues. Pooling was applied to second doses at about 4 or about 12 weeks. For this clone: No antigen is known for it.

Sequenced by immunoSEQ multiplex PCR; TCRdb stores in-frame clones only, minus some. The sample records about 73,000 clones, around 90% being singletons. The receptor's source is an adult who received the AZD1222 COVID-19 vaccine. The V gene is TRBV5-4, the J gene TRBJ2-2, with D possibly matching TRBD2 (5 bases). This sample comprised peripheral blood, obtained 28 days after the second AZD1222 dose. This chain's CDR3 is CASSFPTGTNTGELFF. DNA of the CDR3: TGTGCCAGCAGCTTTCCTACGGGAACGAACACCGGGGAGCTGTTTTTT.